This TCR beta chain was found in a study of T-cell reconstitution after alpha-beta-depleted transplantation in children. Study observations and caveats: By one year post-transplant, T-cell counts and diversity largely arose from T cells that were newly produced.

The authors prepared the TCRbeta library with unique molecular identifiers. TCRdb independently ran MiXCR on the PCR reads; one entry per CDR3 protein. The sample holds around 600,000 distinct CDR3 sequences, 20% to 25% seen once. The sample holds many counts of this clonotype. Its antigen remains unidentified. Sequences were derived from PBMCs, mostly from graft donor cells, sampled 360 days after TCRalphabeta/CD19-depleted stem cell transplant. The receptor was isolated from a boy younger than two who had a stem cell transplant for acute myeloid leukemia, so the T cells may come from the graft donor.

In DNA form, the CDR3 reads TGTGCCAGCAGCAGCGGATCAGGGGAGGGGTACGAGCAGTACTTC. This codes for CASSSGSGEGYEQYF. The chain uses TRBV7-2 and TRBJ2-7; weak D call: TRBD2 (7 bases). The CDR3 loop spans 15 amino acids. Germline values: CDR1 SGHTA, CDR2 FQGNSA. The V gene lost 5 bases and the J gene lost 4 bases, with 18 bases spanning the gap.